Following are 32 T cell receptor beta chains from one sample sequenced in a study of shared clonotypes between healthy human individuals. The assay was immunoSEQ multiplex PCR, and TCRdb's table has in-frame clones only and misses some. The sample carries hundreds of thousands of clones, around 73% recorded once. Sequencing was carried out using memory CD4+ T cells sorted from blood. The sample's subset: CD45RA-negative fraction. The receptors here all came from a woman aged 25-40 years in good health.

The chain links TRBV6-5 to TRBJ2-7; no firm D call. The V end lost 10 bases, the J end lost 1 base, and 11 bases lay between the germline ends. The CDR3 is 12 residues long. Germline CDR1 is MNHEY and CDR2 is SVGAGI. The CDR3 DNA is TGTGCCACCCGGACCAATTCCTACGAGCAGTACTTC. Translation gives CATRTNSYEQYF.

The gene calls are TRBV28 and TRBJ2-6; D remains unclear. The germline V gene encodes CDR1 MDHEN and CDR2 SYDVKM. Trimming took 4 bases from V and 2 from J, leaving 18 bases between them. The CDR3 totals 18 residues. The CDR3 region is CASSSFPQGWAGANVLTF. CDR3 bases: TGTGCCAGCAGTTCATTTCCCCAAGGGTGGGCTGGGGCCAACGTCCTGACTTTC.

The chain recombines TRBV19 with TRBJ1-5; D is possibly TRBD1 (5 bases). V was clipped by 1 base and J by 7 bases, with 17 bases between them. Germline V lookup: CDR1 LNHDA, CDR2 SQIVND (reference sequence). The CDR3 is 16 amino acids. The CDR3 spells CASSIVGTAPVQPQHF. The CDR3 DNA reads TGTGCCAGTAGTATAGTCGGGACGGCACCGGTACAGCCCCAGCATTTT.

The chain links TRBV14 to TRBJ2-2; 10 positions agree with TRBD1. Germline lookup yields CDR1 SGHDN and CDR2 FVKESK. The CDR3 runs 15 residues. With 6 bases clipped from V and 3 bases from J, the junction kept 4 bases outside the gene matches. The CDR3 region has the DNA TGTGCCAGCAGGCGACAGGGGGCACACACCGGGGAGCTGTTTTTT. This gives the protein CASRRQGAHTGELFF.

This chain uses TRBV2 with TRBJ1-3; D is ambiguous. This CDR3 has 13 amino acids. Germline V gives CDR1 SNHLY, CDR2 FYNNEI. Trimming took off 8 bases at V and 0 bases at J, with 8 bases between the two ends. The CDR3 sequence is CASALASGNTIYF. Here the CDR3 DNA reads TGTGCCAGCGCCCTGGCCTCTGGAAACACCATATATTTT.

This clone appeared a single time. V gene TRBV27 combines with J gene TRBJ2-5, with 12 bases fitting TRBD1. V trimming: 7 bases; J trimming: 6 bases; junction bases outside the gene matches: 12. The length of the CDR3 is 16 residues. Germline loops: CDR1 MNHEY, CDR2 SMNVEV (reference sequence). In nucleotides, the CDR3 is TGTGCCAGCAAACGAATCGGGACAGGGGGCGAGAAGACCCAGTACTTC. Translation: CASKRIGTGGEKTQYF.

This chain links TRBV5-1 with TRBJ2-3; D is unresolved. CDR1 and CDR2 from the germline V gene are SGHRS and YFSETQ. Trimming left V 0 bases short and J 2 bases short, with 10 bases between. CDR3 size: 15 residues. The CDR3 DNA is TGCGCCAGCAGCTTGGGGGCCTACATCACAGATACGCAGTATTTT. Its translation is CASSLGAYITDTQYF.

The rearrangement links TRBV28 to TRBJ1-2; D is undetermined. Germline CDR1 reads MDHEN; CDR2 reads SYDVKM. V lost 3 bases and J 0 bases, leaving 5 bases between the germline ends. The length of the CDR3 is 13 residues. CDR3 DNA sequence: TGTGCCAGCAGTTTGGTCCCTAACTATGGCTACACCTTC. Protein product: CASSLVPNYGYTF.

The J gene is TRBJ1-5, the V gene TRBV6-1; D is undetermined. This CDR3 region has 15 residues. V lost 7 bases to trimming and J lost 5 bases, with 18 bases between them. Per germline, CDR1 MNHNS and CDR2 SASEGT. CDR3 protein: CASTAGWTEDQPQHF. For the CDR3, the DNA is TGTGCCAGCACCGCAGGATGGACTGAGGATCAGCCCCAGCATTTT.

Regarding this clone: Other DNA sequences in this sample translate to the same CDR3. The chain recombines TRBV15 with TRBJ2-1; D remains ambiguous. The CDR3 loop spans 15 amino acids. Germline lookup yields CDR1 LNHNV and CDR2 YYDKDF (reference sequence). V lost 0 bases to trimming and J lost 0 bases, with 6 bases between them. The CDR3 region is CATSRETGSYNEQFF. The CDR3 DNA reads as TGTGCCACCAGCAGAGAAACGGGCTCCTACAATGAGCAGTTCTTC.

The V and J genes are TRBV29-1 and TRBJ2-5; tentative D call: TRBD1 (6 bases). Germline CDR1 and CDR2: SQVTM and ANQGSEA. The V gene lost 4 bases and the J gene lost 3 bases, with 9 bases spanning the gap. The CDR3 contains 12 residues. The CDR3 sequence: CSVGAGEETQYF. The CDR3 region has the DNA TGCAGCGTTGGAGCAGGGGAAGAGACCCAGTACTTC.

This clone has just a few counts. The CDR3 DNA is TGTGCCAGCAGCTTTGCTGGGGAGGTTCAGTACTTC. Encoded protein: CASSFAGEVQYF. The V call is TRBV12-1, the J call TRBJ2-4; TRBD2 is taken as the D call from the table, unchecked against the DNA. TRBV12-1 is listed as a pseudogene. This CDR3 is 12 amino acids long.

The rearrangement joins TRBV6-5 to TRBJ2-3; D could derive from TRBD1 or TRBD2 (5 bases each). CDR3 size: 14 residues. Germline CDR1 MNHEY, CDR2 SVGAGI. Trimming took 7 bases from V and 1 from J, leaving 12 bases between them. CDR3 bases: TGTGCCAGCAAGAGGGACGTCGGCACAGATACGCAGTATTTT. Its translation: CASKRDVGTDTQYF.

The chain uses TRBV4-2 and TRBJ1-1; D possibly corresponds to TRBD1 (6 bases). V was pared by 1 base and J by 4 bases, with 19 bases between. Germline V CDR1 and CDR2: LGHNA, YNFKEQ. The CDR3 spans 17 residues. DNA of the CDR3: TGTGCCAGCAGCCAAGGGCCAAGGGGGGGCGGCGGCACTGAAGCTTTCTTT. Protein product: CASSQGPRGGGGTEAFF.

The chain combines TRBV19 with TRBJ2-7, with D possibly matching TRBD1 (6 bases). The CDR3 runs 15 residues. The germline V gene encodes CDR1 LNHDA and CDR2 SQIVND (reference sequence). Trimming shortened V by 4 bases and J by 2 bases, and 15 bases separated the two germline ends. CDR3 region: CASSRRTDGPYEQYF. The CDR3 nucleotides are TGTGCCAGTAGTAGGCGGACAGATGGCCCCTACGAGCAGTACTTC.

The count of this clone is one. J is TRBJ1-3 and V is TRBV2, with a possible D match to TRBD1 (5 bases). V was shortened by 5 bases and J by 3 bases, with 14 bases between the two germline ends. This CDR3 region has 15 residues. Germline CDR1 SNHLY, CDR2 FYNNEI. The CDR3 sequence: CASSRVGGFGNTIYF. CDR3 sequence (DNA): TGTGCCAGCAGTCGGGTCGGGGGTTTTGGAAACACCATATATTTT.

This chain joins TRBV10-3 and TRBJ1-2; D uncertain. CDR3 length: 12 residues. Trimming pared 3 bases from V and 8 bases from J, leaving 10 bases between. Germline V lookup: CDR1 ENHRY, CDR2 SYGVKD. Here the CDR3 DNA reads TGTGCCATCAGTGATAGTCTTGAAGGCTACACCTTC. This translates into CAISDSLEGYTF.

The chain recombines TRBV23-1 with TRBJ1-4; D uncertain. TRBV23-1 is placed among ORFs of uncertain function. The CDR3 runs 17 residues. Between the trimmed V and J ends, which lost 2 bases and 0 bases, there was a span of 13 bases. The CDR3 nucleotides read TGCGCCAGCAGTCAAGAGACTAACACCGCAACTAATGAAAAACTGTTTTTT. It codes for CASSQETNTATNEKLFF.

The chain is built from TRBV28 and TRBJ1-2; a weak D match, TRBD1 (5 bases). This CDR3 region has 15 residues. Germline CDR1 reads MDHEN; CDR2 reads SYDVKM. Trimming removed 5 bases from V and 0 bases from J, with 13 bases in between. The CDR3 DNA reads TGTGCCAGCAGTCCCCCCGGGACCCCTAACTATGGCTACACCTTC. Its protein is CASSPPGTPNYGYTF.

V usage is TRBV4-2 and J usage is TRBJ1-6; D is unclear. Germline values: CDR1 LGHNA, CDR2 YNFKEQ. The CDR3 consists of 16 residues. V gave up 0 bases and J gave up 0 bases, with 6 bases separating them. The CDR3 region has the DNA TGTGCCAGCAGCCAAGACGGTAACTCCTATAATTCACCCCTCCACTTT. This gives the protein CASSQDGNSYNSPLHF.

The chain couples TRBV19 to TRBJ2-1; TRBD2 aligns across 14 bases. Looked up from germline, CDR1 is LNHDA and CDR2 is SQIVND (reference sequence). The junction had 10 bases not matched to a gene; V was cut back by 6 bases and J by 0 bases. The CDR3 totals 19 residues. The CDR3 DNA reads as TGTGCCAGTAGCCGCGCGGGACTAGCGGGAGTCCTCTCCTACAATGAGCAGTTCTTC. Protein: CASSRAGLAGVLSYNEQFF.

The chain couples TRBV4-2 to TRBJ2-5, with a possible D match to TRBD1 (5 bases). The V gene lost 0 bases and the J gene lost 4 bases, with 15 bases spanning the gap. Germline assignment: CDR1 LGHNA and CDR2 YNFKEQ. This CDR3 comprises 16 residues. The CDR3 reads CASSQDTQGLGETQYF. The CDR3 DNA sequence: TGTGCCAGCAGCCAAGATACCCAGGGTCTCGGAGAGACCCAGTACTTC.

The J gene is TRBJ2-1, the V gene TRBV5-1, with 12 bases identical to TRBD2. Losses at the gene ends were 1 base for V and 10 bases for J; bases not matched to a gene: 3. The CDR3 sequence is 14 residues long. The germline gives CDR1 SGHRS, CDR2 YFSETQ. The CDR3 DNA reads as TGCGCCAGCAGCTTGACTAGCGGGAGGCGGGAGCAGTTCTTC. Translation: CASSLTSGRREQFF.

In regard to this clone: The same CDR3 is also encoded by other DNA sequences in this sample. The CDR3 loop reads CASSPSGTGELFF. The DNA for the CDR3 is TGTGCCAGCTCACCATCGGGCACCGGGGAGCTGTTTTTT. V and J are TRBV18 and TRBJ2-2; the D is unclear. Trimming stripped 2 bases from V and 4 bases from J, with 5 bases between. The CDR3 length is 13 residues. The germline V gene encodes CDR1 KGHSH and CDR2 LQKENI.

The chain is built from TRBV2 and TRBJ2-1; TRBD2 matches 14 bases. The CDR3 sequence is 17 residues long. From germline, CDR1 is SNHLY and CDR2 FYNNEI. The junction had 7 bases not matched to a gene; V was cut back by 5 bases and J by 4 bases. The CDR3 nucleotides are TGTGCCAGCAGTTCCGGGACTAGCGGGAGAAGGTACAATGAGCAGTTCTTC. Its protein product is CASSSGTSGRRYNEQFF.

This CDR3 is CASSLSTNTDTQYF. CDR3 nucleotides: TGCGCCAGCAGCTTGTCGACAAATACAGATACGCAGTATTTT. The chain recombines TRBV5-1 with TRBJ2-3, with D hard to call. CDR3 length: 14 residues. Trimming took 1 base from V and 3 from J, leaving 9 bases between them. Germline lookup yields CDR1 SGHRS and CDR2 YFSETQ.

This chain connects TRBV5-6 to TRBJ1-5; D ambiguous. Germline V gives CDR1 SGHDT, CDR2 YYEEEE. This CDR3 region has 16 residues. V gave up 4 bases and J gave up 6 bases, with 20 bases separating them. The CDR3 DNA follows: TGTGCCAGCAGCCCACCGGACCGACGGAGTAGTCAGCCCCAGCATTTT. Translated, it gives CASSPPDRRSSQPQHF.

This clone was detected ten times or more. The J gene is TRBJ1-1, the V gene TRBV30; D may be TRBD1 (5 bases). This CDR3 region has 13 residues. Germline V gene sequence: CDR1 GTSNPN, CDR2 SVGIG (reference sequence). CDR3: CAQVRGEETEAFF. The DNA of the CDR3 is TGTGCTCAGGTGAGGGGCGAGGAAACTGAAGCTTTCTTT.

V usage is TRBV19 and J usage is TRBJ2-2; either TRBD1 or TRBD2 may fit D (5 bases each). The germline gives CDR1 LNHDA, CDR2 SQIVND (reference sequence). V was shortened by 6 bases and J by 4 bases, with 12 bases between the two germline ends. This CDR3 is built from 14 residues. CDR3 sequence reads: CASRTGRGTGELFF. CDR3 nucleotides: TGTGCCAGTAGAACGGGACGGGGCACCGGGGAGCTGTTTTTT.

This clone has a handful of counts. The chain uses TRBV9 and TRBJ2-3, with D tentatively TRBD2 (5 bases). The CDR3 covers 15 residues. The V end was cut by 4 bases, the J end by 5 bases, with 17 bases between. The germline gives CDR1 SGDLS, CDR2 YYNGEE. CDR3: CASSPSGSLRDTQYF. The CDR3 DNA reads as TGTGCCAGCAGCCCGAGCGGATCCTTGAGAGATACGCAGTATTTT.

The chain uses TRBV18 and TRBJ2-7, with D perhaps TRBD2 (5 bases). The CDR3 sequence is 15 residues long. Germline CDR1 reads KGHSH; CDR2 reads LQKENI. Trimming took 6 bases from V and 3 from J, leaving 18 bases between them. DNA of the CDR3: TGTGCCAGCTCTTTCCTCGAGGGAGACCTCTACGAGCAGTACTTC. Translation gives CASSFLEGDLYEQYF.

The J gene is TRBJ2-7, the V gene TRBV15; 7 bases are shared with TRBD1. There are 15 residues in the CDR3. V gave up 1 base and J gave up 1 base; unmatched junction bases: 4. Germline V gene data show CDR1 as LNHNV and CDR2 as YYDKDF (reference sequence). The CDR3 sequence: CATSRGTGSSYEQYF. The CDR3 DNA is TGTGCCACCAGCAGAGGGACAGGCTCTTCCTACGAGCAGTACTTC. Full variable domain (rest looked up from reference TRBV15 and TRBJ2-7): DAMVIQNPRYQVTQFGKPVTLSCSQTLNHNVMYWYQQKSSQAPKLLFHYYDKDFNNEADTPDNFQSRRPNTSFCFLDIRSPGLGDTAMYLCATSRGTGSSYEQYFGPGTRLTVT.